What follows are 25 T cell receptor beta chains derived from one specimen sequenced in a study of CD8 T cells in Susac syndrome. RNA totalling roughly 0.45 to 1 ug underwent reverse transcription with random hexamers. One entry per CDR3 protein results from TCRdb running MiXCR on the immunoSEQ multiplex PCR reads. Among about 240,000 distinct CDR3 sequences, about 95% were seen once, and the ten largest hold approximately 0.1%. What was sequenced was CD4+ T cells from PBMCs. These receptors were obtained from a human donor with Susac syndrome.

In this sample, this clonotype turned up a few times. The V and J genes are TRBV7-8 and TRBJ2-3; 7 nucleotides line up with TRBD1. V trimming: 5 bases; J trimming: 3 bases; junction bases outside the gene matches: 5. The CDR3 length is 14 residues. Germline lookup yields CDR1 SGHVS and CDR2 FQNEAQ. The CDR3 nucleotides read TGTGCCAGCAGCCCCCGACAGGGTACAGATACGCAGTATTTT. It yields the protein CASSPRQGTDTQYF. The full variable domain, its missing parts supplied by reference TRBV7-8 and TRBJ2-3, is GAGVSQSPRYKVAKRGQDVALRCDPISGHVSLFWYQQALGQGPEFLTYFQNEAQLDKSGLPSDRFFAERPEGSVSTLKIQRTQQEDSAVYLCASSPRQGTDTQYFGPGTRLTVL.

The V and J genes are TRBV3-1 and TRBJ1-1; D gene uncertain. The CDR3 covers 13 residues. Germline CDR1 reads LGHDT; CDR2 reads YNNKEL (reference sequence). Trimming took off 2 bases at V and 13 bases at J, with 17 bases between the two ends. The CDR3 bases are TGTGCCAGCAGCCAAAGGGCTAGCCCGAGGGTTTTCTTT. This encodes CASSQRASPRVFF.

The CDR3, as DNA: TGTGCCAGCCCACAGGGTACGACCTACGAGCAGTACTTC. Translation: CASPQGTTYEQYF. The genes are TRBV21-1 and TRBJ2-7; the table's TRBD1 call for D was not verified on the DNA. TRBV21-1 is a known pseudogene. The CDR3 consists of 13 residues.

This chain uses TRBV6-2 or TRBV6-3 with TRBJ2-1; TRBD2 agrees at 12 bases. Losses at the gene ends were 8 bases for V and 10 bases for J; bases not matched to a gene: 12. This CDR3 is built from 15 residues. The germline CDR1 and CDR2 sequences are MNHEY and SVGEGT. CDR3 DNA: TGTGCCAGCGATCGGACTAGCGGGATAACTAGAGAGCAGTTCTTC. It translates to CASDRTSGITREQFF.

Comment on this clonotype: Its ends do not fully match the called genes, so a read error is possible. This chain links TRBV7-7 with TRBJ1-2; 11 bases line up with TRBD1. CDR1 is SSHAT and CDR2 is FNYEAQ in the germline V gene (reference sequence). This CDR3 is 19 amino acids long. The CDR3 spells CASSLTRRGQGALLRGYTF. DNA for the CDR3: TGTGCTAGCAGCCTTACGCGACGCGGACAGGGGGCACTGCTGCGGGGCTACACCTTC.

CDR3 residues: CATSTRGVAGGLETQYF. CDR3 DNA: TGTGCCACCAGCACCCGTGGGGTAGCGGGAGGGCTGGAGACCCAGTACTTC. The rearrangement links TRBV15 to TRBJ2-5; 11 positions agree with TRBD2. Germline values: CDR1 LNHNV, CDR2 YYDKDF (reference sequence). The CDR3 is made up of 17 amino acids. The junction had 12 bases not matched to a gene; V was cut back by 4 bases and J by 5 bases.

This chain uses TRBV7-3 with TRBJ1-5; D uncertain. Germline assignment: CDR1 SGHTA and CDR2 FQGTGA. The CDR3 is 13 amino acids. V was shortened by 3 bases and J by 5 bases, with 8 bases between the two germline ends. CDR3 coding DNA: TGTGCCAGCAGCTTGTACGAGGATCAGCCCCAGCATTTT. Translation: CASSLYEDQPQHF.

This chain joins TRBV27 and TRBJ2-2; no clear D. The V gene lost 5 bases and the J gene lost 4 bases, with 17 bases spanning the gap. Looked up from germline, CDR1 is MNHEY and CDR2 is SMNVEV (reference sequence). CDR3 length: 16 amino acids. CDR3 region: CASSLRPGRTTGELFF. In nucleotides, the CDR3 is TGTGCCAGCAGTCTCCGACCAGGACGGACCACCGGGGAGCTGTTTTTT.

The chain joins TRBV5-4 to TRBJ2-4; TRBD2 is a possible D gene (6 bases). The CDR3 runs 20 residues. With 2 bases removed from V and 3 bases from J, the gap between germline ends came to 27 bases. Germline assignment: CDR1 SGHNT and CDR2 YYREEE (reference sequence). The CDR3 sequence is CASSFLGGIGLIVVKNIQYF. Written as DNA, the CDR3 is TGTGCCAGCAGCTTTCTCGGCGGGATCGGGTTGATTGTGGTCAAAAACATTCAGTACTTC.

V gene TRBV20-1 combines with J gene TRBJ2-3; the match to TRBD2 covers 11 bases. V shed 5 bases, J shed 4 bases, and the junction held 5 bases outside the gene matches. This CDR3 has 14 amino acids. The germline gives CDR1 DFQATT, CDR2 SNEGSKA (reference sequence). CDR3 loop: CSAVLAGEADTQYF. The CDR3 DNA reads as TGCAGTGCTGTACTAGCGGGAGAAGCAGATACGCAGTATTTT.

The J gene is TRBJ2-5, the V gene TRBV5-1; 7 positions match TRBD1. CDR1 is SGHRS, CDR2 YFSETQ, per germline. The trim removed 5 bases at V and 5 bases at J, leaving 9 bases unmatched. The CDR3 is 14 amino acids. This CDR3 is CASRPDRALETQYF. CDR3 DNA: TGCGCCAGCAGACCTGACAGGGCCCTGGAGACCCAGTACTTC.

The chain has TRBV20-1 and TRBJ2-5; D is unclear. CDR3 size: 12 residues. Trimming cost V 2 bases and J 1 base, with 5 bases left between them. Germline CDR1 DFQATT, CDR2 SNEGSKA (reference sequence). CDR3 loop: CSARLIQETQYF. The CDR3 nucleotides are TGCAGTGCTAGACTAATCCAAGAGACCCAGTACTTC.

The rearrangement uses TRBV14 and TRBJ2-1; TRBD1 aligns across 9 bases. The CDR3 contains 12 residues. Germline-derived CDR1 and CDR2 are SGHDN and FVKESK. V was pared by 4 bases and J by 16 bases, with 8 bases of the junction left unmatched. CDR3 nucleotide sequence: TGTGCCAGCAGCCGGGACAGGGTCGTTTCCTTCTTC. It specifies CASSRDRVVSFF.

The chain uses TRBV7-9 and TRBJ2-7; 11 bases line up with TRBD1. V was pared by 5 bases and J by 5 bases, with 11 bases of the junction left unmatched. CDR1 is SEHNR and CDR2 is FQNEAQ in the germline V gene (reference sequence). This CDR3 has 16 amino acids. CDR3 residues: CASSPQTWDRGDEQYF. For the CDR3, the DNA is TGTGCCAGCAGCCCGCAGACCTGGGACAGGGGGGACGAGCAGTACTTC.

The genes are TRBV28 and TRBJ2-7, with D possibly matching TRBD2 (5 bases). V gave up 1 base and J gave up 0 bases, with 13 bases separating them. The CDR3 contains 16 residues. The V gene's germline CDR1 is MDHEN and CDR2 SYDVKM. CDR3 region: CASSLSEDFFSYEQYF. The CDR3, as DNA: TGTGCCAGCAGTTTATCCGAGGACTTTTTCTCCTACGAGCAGTACTTC.

The chain has TRBV30 and TRBJ1-5; D gene uncertain. Germline assignment: CDR1 GTSNPN and CDR2 SVGIG (reference sequence). This CDR3 contains 12 residues. Trimming left V 4 bases short and J 2 bases short, with 6 bases between. The CDR3 is CAWTTGNQPQHF. The DNA of the CDR3 is TGTGCCTGGACAACAGGCAATCAGCCCCAGCATTTT.

This clonotype was observed a single time. This rearrangement joins TRBV5-4 to TRBJ2-7, with 10 bases matching TRBD2. In germline, CDR1 is SGHNT, CDR2 YYREEE (reference sequence). V lost 4 bases and J lost 4; bases outside the gene matches: 5. CDR3 length: 14 amino acids. The CDR3 here is CASSASGSRYEQYF. CDR3 DNA: TGTGCCAGCAGCGCTAGCGGGAGCCGGTACGAGCAGTACTTC.

V and J are TRBV20-1 and TRBJ2-7; 7 bases line up with TRBD2. This CDR3 is built from 13 residues. J gave up 4 bases and V 0 bases, and 3 bases lay outside the gene matches. The V gene's germline CDR1 is DFQATT and CDR2 SNEGSKA (reference sequence). DNA of the CDR3: TGCAGTGCTAGAGATTGGGAGGGATACGAGCAGTACTTC. Protein: CSARDWEGYEQYF.

This clonotype is a singleton in its sample. V is TRBV19 and J is TRBJ2-2; 8 positions match TRBD2. This CDR3 contains 17 residues. Germline CDR1 LNHDA, CDR2 SQIVND (reference sequence). J lost 5 bases, V lost 3 bases, and 11 bases had no gene match. CDR3 loop: CASSIAPAGVYTGELFF. The CDR3 DNA reads as TGTGCCAGTAGTATTGCCCCAGCGGGAGTCTATACCGGGGAGCTGTTTTTT.

The chain couples TRBV11-2 to TRBJ1-1; TRBD1 might be the D (6 bases). CDR1 and CDR2 from the germline V gene are SGHAT and FQNNGV. With 5 bases removed from V and 1 base from J, the gap between germline ends came to 14 bases. The length of the CDR3 is 15 residues. CDR3 bases: TGTGCCAGCAGCCAAGCCGGGACAACGAACACTGAAGCTTTCTTT. This encodes CASSQAGTTNTEAFF. Variable domain in full (rest from reference TRBV11-2 and TRBJ1-1): EAGVAQSPRYKIIEKRQSVAFWCNPISGHATLYWYQQILGQGPKLLIQFQNNGVVDDSQLPKDRFSAERLKGVDSTLKIQPAKLEDSAVYLCASSQAGTTNTEAFFGQGTRLTVV.

In regard to this clonotype: The junction departs from germline at one end; a sequencing error may be responsible. The rearrangement uses TRBV7-7 and TRBJ2-3; D not resolved. CDR3 length: 12 amino acids. Germline assignment: CDR1 SSHAT and CDR2 FNYEAQ (reference sequence). The CDR3 protein is CASSLLADTQYF. The CDR3 DNA sequence: TGTGCTAGCAGCTTATTAGCAGATACGCAGTATTTT.

The rearrangement uses TRBV9 and TRBJ1-3, with D perhaps TRBD1 (5 bases). The CDR3 is made up of 15 amino acids. In germline, CDR1 is SGDLS, CDR2 YYNGEE. Deletions cut 1 base from V and 0 bases from J, with 8 bases between. The CDR3 region has the DNA TGTGCCAGCAGCGTATCGACAGCCTCTGGAAACACCATATATTTT. It is translated as CASSVSTASGNTIYF.

The rearrangement uses TRBV20-1 and TRBJ2-7; 8 bases are shared with TRBD2. V lost 1 base to trimming and J lost 0 bases; unmatched junction nucleotides: 11. This CDR3 comprises 17 residues. Germline loops: CDR1 DFQATT, CDR2 SNEGSKA (reference sequence). In DNA, the CDR3 is TGCAGTGCTAGAGGCTATAGCGGGATCGATAGCTCCTACGAGCAGTACTTC. It yields the protein CSARGYSGIDSSYEQYF.

The rearrangement links TRBV20-1 to TRBJ1-2; no clear D. CDR1 is DFQATT, CDR2 SNEGSKA, per germline (reference sequence). V lost 3 bases, J lost 7 bases, and 12 bases lay in between. This CDR3 contains 12 residues. CDR3 in DNA: TGCAGTGCTAGGATTGGCCCGGGTGGCTACACCTTC. Amino acids: CSARIGPGGYTF.

V is TRBV7-9 and J is TRBJ2-3, with D uncertain. Germline loops: CDR1 SEHNR, CDR2 FQNEAQ (reference sequence). Between the trimmed V and J ends, which lost 1 base and 4 bases, there was a span of 6 bases. The CDR3 runs to 13 residues. This CDR3 is CASSLDRPDTQYF. CDR3 nucleotide sequence: TGTGCCAGCAGCTTAGACCGGCCAGATACGCAGTATTTT.